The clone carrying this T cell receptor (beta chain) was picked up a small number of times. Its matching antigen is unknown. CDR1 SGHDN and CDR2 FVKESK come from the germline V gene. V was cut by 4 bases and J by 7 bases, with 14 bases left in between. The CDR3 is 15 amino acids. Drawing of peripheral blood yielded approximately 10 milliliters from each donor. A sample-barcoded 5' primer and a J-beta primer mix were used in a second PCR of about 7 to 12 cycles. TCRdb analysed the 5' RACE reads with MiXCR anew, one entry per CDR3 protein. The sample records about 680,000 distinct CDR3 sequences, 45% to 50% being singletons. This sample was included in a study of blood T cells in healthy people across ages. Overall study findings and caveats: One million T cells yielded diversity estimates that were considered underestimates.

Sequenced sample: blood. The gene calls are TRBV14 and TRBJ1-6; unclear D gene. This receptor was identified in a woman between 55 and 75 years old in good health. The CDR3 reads CASSPRTARNSPLHF. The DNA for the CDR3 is TGTGCCAGCAGCCCAAGAACAGCGAGGAATTCACCCCTCCACTTT.